This TCR beta chain came from a study of T cells in localized non-small cell lung cancer. Notes on the study in general: Uninvolved neighboring lung showed the greatest T cell clonality, exceeding tumor.

Some clones are missing from TCRdb's copy, which holds only in-frame ones; the method was immunoSEQ multiplex PCR. The table has approximately 41,000 clones, roughly 91% seen once. Details on this clone: Antigen unknown.

Here the sequenced sample was PBMCs, taken before any cancer treatment. This clonotype originated in a woman aged 35-75 years with stage II lung adenocarcinoma.

The CDR3 region has the DNA TGTGCCACCAGAAGGGGGATACAAGAGACCCAGTACTTC. Amino acids: CATRRGIQETQYF. This chain uses TRBV15 with TRBJ2-5; TRBD1 might be the D (6 bases). The germline gives CDR1 LNHNV, CDR2 YYDKDF (reference sequence). This CDR3 region has 13 residues. V lost 6 bases and J 2 bases, leaving 10 bases between the germline ends.